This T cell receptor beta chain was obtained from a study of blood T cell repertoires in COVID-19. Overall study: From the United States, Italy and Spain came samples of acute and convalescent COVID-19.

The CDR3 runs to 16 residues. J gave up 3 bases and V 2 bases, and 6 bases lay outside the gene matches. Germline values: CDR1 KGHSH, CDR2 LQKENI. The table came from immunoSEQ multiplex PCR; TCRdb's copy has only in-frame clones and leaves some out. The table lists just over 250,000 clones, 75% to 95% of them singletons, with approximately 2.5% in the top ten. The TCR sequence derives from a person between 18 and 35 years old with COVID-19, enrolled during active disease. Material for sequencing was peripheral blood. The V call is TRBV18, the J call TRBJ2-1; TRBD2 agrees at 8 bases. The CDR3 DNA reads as TGTGCCAGCTCACCAAAGGCGGGAGGTATCTACAATGAGCAGTTCTTC. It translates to CASSPKAGGIYNEQFF.